Listed below are T cell receptor beta chains from one sample, sequenced in a study of blood T cell repertoires in COVID-19. Some clones are missing from TCRdb's copy, which holds only in-frame ones; the method was immunoSEQ multiplex PCR. This sample has under 200,000 clones; roughly four fifths occur once, and the top ten carry 1.5%. The specimen sequenced was peripheral blood. These receptors all come from a human donor in a cohort sampled during active COVID-19. Both conserved end residues are part of each CDR3. Fields, in order: J gene, D gene, V gene, clone size, CDR3 protein, CDR3 DNA. D genes are given only for firm matches. Clone size, where shown, is once, few, many, or a class for clones that have expanded.

TRBJ2-7	TRBD2	TRBV19	-	CASSIRAGGVTYEQYF	TGTGCCAGTAGTATACGGGCGGGGGGAGTGACCTACGAGCAGTACTTC
TRBJ1-2	-	TRBV3-1/TRBV3-2	-	CASSQAYYGYTF	TGTGCCAGCAGCCAAGCTTACTATGGCTACACCTTC
TRBJ1-2	-	TRBV7-2	-	CASSFAGGSGYTF	TGTGCCAGCAGCTTCGCGGGTGGATCTGGCTACACCTTC
TRBJ2-7	-	TRBV4-1	-	CASSQDFGGLAYEQYF	TGCGCCAGCAGCCAAGATTTCGGGGGACTCGCCTACGAGCAGTACTTC
TRBJ2-7	TRBD2	TRBV27	once	CASSTLAGGPYEQYF	TGTGCCAGCAGTACCTTAGCGGGAGGGCCCTACGAGCAGTACTTC
TRBJ2-7	-	TRBV11-2	once	CASSLLSEQYF	TGTGCCAGCAGCTTACTAAGCGAGCAGTACTTC
TRBJ2-1	-	TRBV4-2	-	CASSQAPQSDRNEQFF	TGTGCCAGCAGCCAGGCCCCCCAAAGCGATAGGAATGAGCAGTTCTTC
TRBJ2-7	-	TRBV7-8	-	CASGSYSGSQEQYF	TGTGCCAGCGGCTCTTACAGTGGGAGTCAAGAGCAGTACTTC
TRBJ1-5	-	TRBV10-3	-	CAISDSSRDAGQPQHF	TGTGCCATCAGTGATTCCTCCAGGGATGCGGGGCAGCCCCAGCATTTT
TRBJ1-6	-	TRBV18	-	CASSPPGRYDNSPLHF	TGTGCCAGCTCACCGCCCGGGAGGTACGATAATTCACCCCTCCACTTT
TRBJ2-3	TRBD1	TRBV7-3	-	CASSSGTGSGFRADTQYF	TGTGCCAGCAGCTCCGGGACAGGGTCGGGGTTTCGCGCAGATACGCAGTATTTT
TRBJ1-3	-	TRBV6-6	once	CASSPRGNRSGNTIYF	TGTGCCAGCAGTCCCCGTGGCAATCGCTCTGGAAACACCATATATTTT
TRBJ1-5	TRBD1	TRBV7-2	-	CASSPRSGQGSNQPQHF	TGTGCCAGCAGCCCACGATCGGGACAGGGAAGCAATCAGCCCCAGCATTTT
TRBJ2-1	-	TRBV5-1	-	CASSLVPRAGSSYNEQFF	TGCGCCAGCAGCTTGGTCCCTCGCGCGGGGAGCTCCTACAATGAGCAGTTCTTC
TRBJ2-7	-	TRBV10-1	once	CASSESDGSSYEQYF	TGCGCCAGCAGTGAGTCGGACGGGAGCTCCTACGAGCAGTACTTC
TRBJ1-1	-	TRBV7-9	-	CASSSQKLGLEAFF	TGTGCCAGCAGCTCACAAAAATTAGGACTTGAAGCTTTCTTT
TRBJ1-1	-	TRBV10-3	-	CAISPSRGSANTEAFF	TGTGCCATCAGCCCCTCAAGGGGCTCCGCGAACACTGAAGCTTTCTTT